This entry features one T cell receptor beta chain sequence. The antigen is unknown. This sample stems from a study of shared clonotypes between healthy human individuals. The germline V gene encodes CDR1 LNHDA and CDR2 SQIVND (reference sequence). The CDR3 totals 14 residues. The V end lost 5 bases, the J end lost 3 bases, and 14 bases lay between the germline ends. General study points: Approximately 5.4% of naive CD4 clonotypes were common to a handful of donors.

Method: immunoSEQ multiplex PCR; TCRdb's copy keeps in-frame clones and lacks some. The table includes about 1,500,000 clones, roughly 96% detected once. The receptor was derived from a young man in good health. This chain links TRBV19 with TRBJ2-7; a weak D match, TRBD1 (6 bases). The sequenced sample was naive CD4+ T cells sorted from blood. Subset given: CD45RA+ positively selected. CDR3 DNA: TGTGCCAGTAGTCACGGACAGAACAGCTACGAGCAGTACTTC. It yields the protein CASSHGQNSYEQYF.